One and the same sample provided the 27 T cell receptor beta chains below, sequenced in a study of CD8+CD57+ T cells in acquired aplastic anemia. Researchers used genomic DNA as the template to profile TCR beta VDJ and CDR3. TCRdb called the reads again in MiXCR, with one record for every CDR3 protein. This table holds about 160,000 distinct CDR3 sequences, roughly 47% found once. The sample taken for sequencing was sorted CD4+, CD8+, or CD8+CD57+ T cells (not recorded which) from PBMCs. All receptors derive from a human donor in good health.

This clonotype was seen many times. CDR3: CASRAVGGEQFF. CDR3 in DNA: TGTGCCAGCAGAGCCGTAGGTGGTGAGCAGTTCTTC. The chain recombines TRBV6-4 with TRBJ2-1; no definite D call. Deletions cut 6 bases from V and 9 bases from J, with 12 bases between. The CDR3 runs 12 residues. Germline values: CDR1 MRHNA, CDR2 SNTAGT.

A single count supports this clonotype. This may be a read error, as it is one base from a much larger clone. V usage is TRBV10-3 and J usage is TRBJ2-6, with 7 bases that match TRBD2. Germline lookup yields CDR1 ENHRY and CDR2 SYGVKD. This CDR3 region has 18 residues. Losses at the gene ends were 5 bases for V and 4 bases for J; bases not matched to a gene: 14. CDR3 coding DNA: TGTGCCATCAGTAGTCCAGGGACTATCCTGACCGGGGCCAACGTCCTGACTTTC. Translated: CAISSPGTILTGANVLTF.

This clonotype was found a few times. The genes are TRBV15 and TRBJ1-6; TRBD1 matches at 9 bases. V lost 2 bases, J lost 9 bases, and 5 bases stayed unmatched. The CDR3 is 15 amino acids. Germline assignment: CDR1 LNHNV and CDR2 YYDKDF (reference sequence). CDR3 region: CATSRYVGQGSPLHF. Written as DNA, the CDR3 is TGTGCCACCAGCAGATACGTGGGACAGGGTTCACCCCTCCACTTT.

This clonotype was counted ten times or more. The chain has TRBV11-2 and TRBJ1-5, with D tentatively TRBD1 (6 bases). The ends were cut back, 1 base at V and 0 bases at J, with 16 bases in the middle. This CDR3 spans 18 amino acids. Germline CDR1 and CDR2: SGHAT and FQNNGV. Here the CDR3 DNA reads TGTGCCAGCAGCTTAGGGGCGGGGGCTCGATATAGCAATCAGCCCCAGCATTTT. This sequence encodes CASSLGAGARYSNQPQHF.

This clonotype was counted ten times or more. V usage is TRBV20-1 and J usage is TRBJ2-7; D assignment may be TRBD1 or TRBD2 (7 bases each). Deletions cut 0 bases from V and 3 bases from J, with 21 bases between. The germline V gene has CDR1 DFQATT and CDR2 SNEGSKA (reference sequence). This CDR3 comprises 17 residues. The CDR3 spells CSARDGGGGHFLYEQYF. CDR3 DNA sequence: TGCAGTGCTAGAGACGGGGGAGGGGGCCATTTTCTCTACGAGCAGTACTTC.

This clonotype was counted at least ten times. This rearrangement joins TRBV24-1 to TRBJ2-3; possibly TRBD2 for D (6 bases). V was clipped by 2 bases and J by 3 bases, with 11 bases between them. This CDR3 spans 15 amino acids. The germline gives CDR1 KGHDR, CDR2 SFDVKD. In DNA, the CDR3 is TGTGCCACCAGTGATTGGTCGGGGAGGACAGATACGCAGTATTTT. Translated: CATSDWSGRTDTQYF.

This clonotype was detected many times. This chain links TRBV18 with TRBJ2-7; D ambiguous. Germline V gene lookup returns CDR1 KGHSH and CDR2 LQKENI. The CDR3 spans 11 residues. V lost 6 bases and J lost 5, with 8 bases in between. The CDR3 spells CASSGVDEQYF. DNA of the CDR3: TGTGCCAGCTCGGGTGTCGACGAGCAGTACTTC.

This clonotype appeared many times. The CDR3 DNA follows: TGCAGTGCTAGAGCGGGCGTGGGGGCTGAAGCTTTCTTT. It codes for CSARAGVGAEAFF. This chain connects TRBV20-1 to TRBJ1-1, with D tentatively TRBD1 (5 bases). The V gene lost 1 base and the J gene lost 6 bases, with 12 bases spanning the gap. Per the germline V gene, CDR1 is DFQATT and CDR2 is SNEGSKA (reference sequence). The CDR3 contains 13 residues.

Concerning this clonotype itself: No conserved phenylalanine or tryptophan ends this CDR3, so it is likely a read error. CDR3 protein: CASSPTTEYGLFL. CDR3 coding DNA: TGTGCCAGCAGTCCTACCACGGAATATGGGCTGTTTTTA. The chain recombines TRBV10-3 with TRBJ1-4; D call uncertain. CDR1 ENHRY and CDR2 SYGVKD come from the germline V gene. This CDR3 region has 13 residues.

The CDR3 here is CASSRRTSGQETQYF. In DNA, the CDR3 is TGTGCCAGCAGCCGACGGACTAGCGGCCAAGAGACCCAGTACTTC. The rearrangement links TRBV6-1 to TRBJ2-5; 10 bases are shared with TRBD2. CDR1 and CDR2 (germline): MNHNS, SASEGT. This CDR3 region has 15 residues. V lost 6 bases and J lost 1; bases outside the gene matches: 5.

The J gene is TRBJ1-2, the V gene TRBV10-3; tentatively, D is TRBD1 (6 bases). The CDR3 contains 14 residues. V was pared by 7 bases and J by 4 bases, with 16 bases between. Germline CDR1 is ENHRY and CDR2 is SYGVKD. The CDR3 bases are TGTGCCATCACCTCCGACAGGATCGGCTATGGCTACACCTTC. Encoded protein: CAITSDRIGYGYTF.

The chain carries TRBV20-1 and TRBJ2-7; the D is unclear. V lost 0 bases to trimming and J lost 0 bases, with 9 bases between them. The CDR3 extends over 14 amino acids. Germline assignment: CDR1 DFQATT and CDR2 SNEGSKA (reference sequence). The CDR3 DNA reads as TGCAGTGCTAGAGAGGGTAGTTCCTCCTACGAGCAGTACTTC. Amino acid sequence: CSAREGSSSYEQYF.

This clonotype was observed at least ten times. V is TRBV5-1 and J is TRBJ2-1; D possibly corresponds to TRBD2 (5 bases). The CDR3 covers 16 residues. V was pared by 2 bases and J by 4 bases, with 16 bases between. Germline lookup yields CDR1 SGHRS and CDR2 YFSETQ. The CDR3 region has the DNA TGCGCCAGCAGCTTAGGACTGACCGCACCATACAATGAGCAGTTCTTC. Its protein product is CASSLGLTAPYNEQFF.

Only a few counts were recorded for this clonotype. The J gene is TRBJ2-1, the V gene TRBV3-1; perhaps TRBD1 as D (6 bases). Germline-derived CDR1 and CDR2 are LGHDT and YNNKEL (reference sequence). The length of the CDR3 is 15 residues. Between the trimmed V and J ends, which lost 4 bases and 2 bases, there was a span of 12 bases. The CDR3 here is CASSLRGIAYNEQFF. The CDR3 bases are TGTGCCAGCAGCCTTAGGGGGATAGCCTACAATGAGCAGTTCTTC.

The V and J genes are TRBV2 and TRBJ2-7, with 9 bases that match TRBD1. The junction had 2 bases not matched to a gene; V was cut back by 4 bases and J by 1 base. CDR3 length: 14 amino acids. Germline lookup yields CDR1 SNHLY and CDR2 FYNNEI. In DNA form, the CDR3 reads TGTGCCAGCAGTGGGACAGGGGAATCCTACGAGCAGTACTTC. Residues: CASSGTGESYEQYF.

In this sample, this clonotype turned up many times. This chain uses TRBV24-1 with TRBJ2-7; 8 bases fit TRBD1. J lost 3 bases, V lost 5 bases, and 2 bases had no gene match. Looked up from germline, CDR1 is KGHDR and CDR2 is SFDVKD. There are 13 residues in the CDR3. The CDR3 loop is CATSGGQVYEQYF. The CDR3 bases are TGTGCCACCAGTGGGGGACAGGTCTACGAGCAGTACTTC.

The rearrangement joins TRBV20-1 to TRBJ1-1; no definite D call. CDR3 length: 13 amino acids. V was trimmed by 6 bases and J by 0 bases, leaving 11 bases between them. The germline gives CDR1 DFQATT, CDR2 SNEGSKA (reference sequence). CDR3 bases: TGCAGTGCCTCGGGTTTCATGAACACTGAAGCTTTCTTT. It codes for CSASGFMNTEAFF.

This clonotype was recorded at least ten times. Here the CDR3 reads CASSWGRDRGYEQYF. CDR3 coding DNA: TGCGCCAGCAGCTGGGGCCGGGACAGGGGCTACGAGCAGTACTTC. J is TRBJ2-7 and V is TRBV5-1, with TRBD1 identical over 10 bases. Germline V lookup: CDR1 SGHRS, CDR2 YFSETQ. CDR3 length: 15 amino acids. Unmatched junction bases numbered 6, after V lost 3 bases and J lost 3 bases. Full variable domain (missing parts from reference TRBV5-1 and TRBJ2-7): KAGVTQTPRYLIKTRGQQVTLSCSPISGHRSVSWYQQTPGQGLQFLFEYFSETQRNKGNFPGRFSGRQFSNSRSEMNVSTLELGDSALYLCASSWGRDRGYEQYFGPGTRLTVT.

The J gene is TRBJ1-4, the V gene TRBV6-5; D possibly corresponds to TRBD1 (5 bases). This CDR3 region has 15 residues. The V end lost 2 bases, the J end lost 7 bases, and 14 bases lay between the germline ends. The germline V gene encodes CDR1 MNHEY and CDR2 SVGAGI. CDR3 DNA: TGTGCCAGCAGTTACGATGGGACTGCGACTGAAAAACTGTTTTTT. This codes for CASSYDGTATEKLFF.

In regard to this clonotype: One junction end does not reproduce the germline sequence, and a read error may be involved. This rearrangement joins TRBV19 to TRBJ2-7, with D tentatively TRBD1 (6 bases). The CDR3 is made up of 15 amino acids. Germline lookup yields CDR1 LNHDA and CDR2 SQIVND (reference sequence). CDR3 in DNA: TGTGCCAGTAGTATAGAGACAGGACGCTCCTACGTGCAGTACTTC. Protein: CASSIETGRSYVQYF. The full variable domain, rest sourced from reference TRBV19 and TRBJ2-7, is DGGITQSPKYLFRKEGQNVTLSCEQNLNHDAMYWYRQDPGQGLRLIYYSQIVNDFQKGDIAEGYSVSREKKESFPLTVTSAQKNPTAFYLCASSIETGRSYVQYFGPGTRLTVT.

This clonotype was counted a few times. DNA of the CDR3: TGTGCCAGCAGCTCCAGACAGGGGGCCAATGAGCAGTTCTTC. It codes for CASSSRQGANEQFF. This rearrangement joins TRBV3-1 to TRBJ2-1; 10 bases match TRBD1. The trim removed 5 bases at V and 6 bases at J, leaving 4 bases unmatched. CDR3 size: 14 residues. From germline, CDR1 is LGHDT and CDR2 YNNKEL (reference sequence).

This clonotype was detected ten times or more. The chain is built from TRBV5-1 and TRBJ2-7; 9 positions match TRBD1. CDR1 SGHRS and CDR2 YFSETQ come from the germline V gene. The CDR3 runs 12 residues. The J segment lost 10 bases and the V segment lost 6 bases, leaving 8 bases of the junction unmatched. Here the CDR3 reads CASTTDRGGQYF. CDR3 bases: TGCGCCAGCACCACGGACAGGGGAGGACAGTACTTC.

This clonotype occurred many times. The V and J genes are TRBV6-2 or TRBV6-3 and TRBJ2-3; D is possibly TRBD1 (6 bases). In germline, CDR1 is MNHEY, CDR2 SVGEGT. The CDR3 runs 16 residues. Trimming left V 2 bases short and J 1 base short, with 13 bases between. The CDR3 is CASSYGTTGGTDTQYF. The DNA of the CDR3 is TGTGCCAGCAGTTACGGCACGACAGGAGGCACAGATACGCAGTATTTT.

CDR3 nucleotides: TGTGCCAGCAGCCAAGAGAGCCAGCTCACTGAAGCTTTCTTT. Residues: CASSQESQLTEAFF. The chain employs TRBV3-1 and TRBJ1-1, with D uncertain. The CDR3 spans 14 residues. The V end was cut by 0 bases, the J end by 4 bases, with 9 bases between. Germline V gives CDR1 LGHDT, CDR2 YNNKEL (reference sequence).

CDR3 amino acids: CASSEPSSSYEQYF. The CDR3 DNA follows: TGTGCCAGCAGTGAACCCAGCTCCTCCTACGAGCAGTACTTC. The chain joins TRBV2 to TRBJ2-7; D call uncertain. The CDR3 extends over 14 amino acids. Germline CDR1 SNHLY, CDR2 FYNNEI. Trimming removed 2 bases at V and 0 bases at J, with 8 bases between.

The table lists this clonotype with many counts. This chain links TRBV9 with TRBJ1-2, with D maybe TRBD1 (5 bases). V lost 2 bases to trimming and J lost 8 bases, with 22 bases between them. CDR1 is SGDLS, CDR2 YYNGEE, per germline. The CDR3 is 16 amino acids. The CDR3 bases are TGTGCCAGCAGCGTGGATGAGGGACCGCGCAATGGGGGCTACACCTTC. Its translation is CASSVDEGPRNGGYTF. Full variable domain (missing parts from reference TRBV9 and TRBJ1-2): DSGVTQTPKHLITATGQRVTLRCSPRSGDLSVYWYQQSLDQGLQFLIQYYNGEERAKGNILERFSAQQFPDLHSELNLSSLELGDSALYFCASSVDEGPRNGGYTFGSGTRLTVV.

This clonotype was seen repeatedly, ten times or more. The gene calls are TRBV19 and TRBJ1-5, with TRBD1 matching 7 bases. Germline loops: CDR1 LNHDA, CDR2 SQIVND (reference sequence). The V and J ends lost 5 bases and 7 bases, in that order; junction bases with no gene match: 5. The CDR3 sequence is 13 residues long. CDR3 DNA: TGTGCCAGTAGTTACAAAGGGGGCCAGCCCCAGCATTTT. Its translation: CASSYKGGQPQHF. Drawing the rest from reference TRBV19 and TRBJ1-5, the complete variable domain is DGGITQSPKYLFRKEGQNVTLSCEQNLNHDAMYWYRQDPGQGLRLIYYSQIVNDFQKGDIAEGYSVSREKKESFPLTVTSAQKNPTAFYLCASSYKGGQPQHFGDGTRLSIL.